Below, 20 T cell receptor beta chains from the same sample are listed, as sequenced in a study of blood T cell repertoires in COVID-19. Sequencing used immunoSEQ multiplex PCR; TCRdb keeps in-frame clones, though not all of them. The sample has approximately 90,000 clones, approximately 84% seen once. Sequences were obtained from peripheral blood. The receptors here all came from a man in his sixties with acute or convalescent COVID-19.

This clone was detected a few times. This chain's CDR3 is CASGERNAHSNQPQHF. CDR3 in DNA: TGTGCCAGCGGTGAGAGAAACGCCCATAGCAATCAGCCCCAGCATTTT. V usage is TRBV3-1 (or the pseudogene TRBV3-2) and J usage is TRBJ1-5; D unresolved. V lost 8 bases to trimming and J lost 0 bases, with 17 bases between them. This CDR3 has 16 amino acids. Germline lookup yields CDR1 LGHDT and CDR2 YNNKEL (reference sequence).

This clone was recorded a few times. This chain uses TRBV6-6 with TRBJ2-5; no definite D call. Per germline, CDR1 MNHNY and CDR2 SVGAGI (reference sequence). The CDR3 has 13 amino acids. Trimming stripped 2 bases from V and 2 bases from J, with 6 bases between. The CDR3 spells CASSYARQETQYF. In DNA form, the CDR3 reads TGTGCCAGCAGTTACGCCAGACAAGAGACCCAGTACTTC.

This rearrangement joins TRBV19 to TRBJ1-6; 8 nucleotides match TRBD1. The CDR3 totals 19 residues. After removal of 5 bases from V and 0 bases from J, the junction contained 12 bases not matched to a gene. CDR1 and CDR2 (germline): LNHDA, SQIVND (reference sequence). The CDR3 reads CASSPQPGTGNSYNSPLHF. As DNA, the CDR3 is TGTGCCAGTAGTCCACAACCCGGGACAGGCAACTCCTATAATTCACCCCTCCACTTT.

The rearrangement links TRBV4-1 to TRBJ2-5; D not resolved. The V gene lost 0 bases and the J gene lost 5 bases, with 10 bases spanning the gap. CDR1 and CDR2 from the germline V gene are MGHRA and YSYEKL. The CDR3 is 14 residues long. The CDR3 coding sequence is TGCGCCAGCAGCCAAGATATACTGAGGGAGACCCAGTACTTC. It is translated as CASSQDILRETQYF.

The chain employs TRBV11-3 and TRBJ2-1; D gene ambiguous. The CDR3 runs 14 residues. The ends were cut back, 1 base at V and 3 bases at J, with 7 bases in the middle. Germline V gene data show CDR1 as SGHNT and CDR2 as YENEEA. In nucleotides, the CDR3 is TGTGCCAGCAGCTTAGGTCACAGCTACAATGAGCAGTTCTTC. Protein: CASSLGHSYNEQFF. The whole variable domain, remainder taken from reference TRBV11-3 and TRBJ2-1, is EAGVVQSPRYKIIEKKQPVAFWCNPISGHNTLYWYLQNLGQGPELLIRYENEEAVDDSQLPKDRFSAERLKGVDSTLKIQPAELGDSAVYLCASSLGHSYNEQFFGPGTRLTVL.

Turning to this clone: The sample contains more than one DNA sequence encoding this CDR3. This chain connects TRBV27 to TRBJ2-7, with TRBD1 as a possible D gene (6 bases). Germline-derived CDR1 and CDR2 are MNHEY and SMNVEV (reference sequence). CDR3 length: 12 amino acids. The V end was cut by 4 bases, the J end by 4 bases, with 8 bases between. CDR3 amino acids: CASSSRGYEQYF. In DNA form, the CDR3 reads TGTGCCAGCAGTTCGAGGGGGTACGAGCAGTACTTC.

The gene calls are TRBV7-9 and TRBJ2-3; 8 bases align to TRBD2. The CDR3 extends over 15 amino acids. Germline lookup yields CDR1 SEHNR and CDR2 FQNEAQ (reference sequence). V shed 5 bases, J shed 5 bases, and the junction held 9 bases outside the gene matches. The CDR3 bases are TGTGCCAGCAGCCCACCCAGCGGGAGTAAAGATACGCAGTATTTT. Amino acids: CASSPPSGSKDTQYF.

The chain combines TRBV28 with TRBJ1-5, with D unclear. Trimming left V 6 bases short and J 0 bases short, with 6 bases between. This CDR3 is built from 13 residues. CDR1 and CDR2 (germline): MDHEN, SYDVKM. The CDR3 region is CASSADSNQPQHF. The CDR3 bases are TGTGCCAGCAGCGCGGATAGCAATCAGCCCCAGCATTTT.

V gene TRBV7-9 combines with J gene TRBJ2-2; 8 positions match TRBD2. Trimming removed 10 bases from V and 6 bases from J; junction bases left unmatched: 13. The CDR3 has 15 residues. Germline V gene sequence: CDR1 SEHNR, CDR2 FQNEAQ (reference sequence). The DNA of the CDR3 is TGTGCCACCGGGAAGAGCGGGAGTTGGGCCGGGGAGCTGTTTTTT. Amino acids: CATGKSGSWAGELFF.

The chain combines TRBV15 with TRBJ2-7, with D possibly being TRBD2 (6 bases). V was pared by 0 bases and J by 2 bases, with 11 bases between. CDR1 is LNHNV, CDR2 YYDKDF, per germline (reference sequence). CDR3 size: 15 residues. The CDR3 region is CATSRDRDSTYEQYF. The CDR3 nucleotides read TGTGCCACCAGCAGAGATAGGGACTCAACCTACGAGCAGTACTTC.

The chain recombines TRBV13 with TRBJ1-1, with D hard to call. The germline CDR1 and CDR2 sequences are PRHDT and FYEKMQ (reference sequence). Trimming removed 1 base from V and 0 bases from J, with 15 bases in between. This CDR3 comprises 17 residues. In DNA, the CDR3 is TGTGCCAGCAGCTTAGCGCCAGGCGTTAAAGTGAACACTGAAGCTTTCTTT. Its translation: CASSLAPGVKVNTEAFF. The complete variable domain, with remaining parts taken from reference TRBV13 and TRBJ1-1, reads AAGVIQSPRHLIKEKRETATLKCYPIPRHDTVYWYQQGPGQDPQFLISFYEKMQSDKGSIPDRFSAQQFSDYHSELNMSSLELGDSALYFCASSLAPGVKVNTEAFFGQGTRLTVV.

This clone was recorded only once. The CDR3 sequence: CASSRQGAYNEQFF. CDR3 nucleotide sequence: TGTGCCAGCAGCCGACAGGGGGCCTACAATGAGCAGTTCTTC. The chain links TRBV28 to TRBJ2-1; TRBD1 agrees at 9 bases. The J segment lost 2 bases and the V segment lost 6 bases, leaving 2 bases of the junction unmatched. This CDR3 is built from 14 residues. The germline gives CDR1 MDHEN, CDR2 SYDVKM.

This clone has only one observation. J is TRBJ2-2 and V is TRBV6-6; possibly TRBD2 for D (6 bases). The CDR3 is made up of 13 amino acids. The V gene's germline CDR1 is MNHNY and CDR2 SVGAGI (reference sequence). Trimming removed 4 bases from V and 3 bases from J, with 6 bases in between. Here the CDR3 reads CASSWGDTGELFF. The CDR3 nucleotides read TGTGCCAGCAGTTGGGGGGACACCGGGGAGCTGTTTTTT.

The V call is TRBV9, the J call TRBJ2-1; 8 nucleotides agree with TRBD2. The CDR3 covers 16 residues. Trimming at V came to 4 bases and at J to 2 bases, leaving 8 bases not matched to a gene. CDR1 and CDR2 (germline): SGDLS, YYNGEE. CDR3 sequence reads: CASSSAGAGAYNEQFF. For the CDR3, the DNA is TGTGCCAGCAGCTCAGCAGGAGCGGGGGCCTACAATGAGCAGTTCTTC.

This clone was detected a few times. The gene calls are TRBV19 and TRBJ1-6; 7 nucleotides agree with TRBD1. This CDR3 is built from 14 residues. Trimming at V came to 10 bases and at J to 6 bases, leaving 9 bases not matched to a gene. CDR1 LNHDA and CDR2 SQIVND come from the germline V gene (reference sequence). In DNA form, the CDR3 reads TGTGCCACCCAGGGGGTTCGGGGTAATTCACCCCTCCACTTT. It specifies CATQGVRGNSPLHF.

There are a few counts of this clone. The chain combines TRBV7-2 with TRBJ1-4; D possibly corresponds to TRBD1 (6 bases). Germline V gives CDR1 SGHTA, CDR2 FQGNSA. This CDR3 spans 15 amino acids. V was cut by 5 bases and J by 4 bases, with 14 bases left in between. The CDR3 region is CASSESDSLNEKLFF. DNA of the CDR3: TGTGCCAGCAGCGAGTCGGACAGTCTTAATGAAAAACTGTTTTTT.

The V and J genes are TRBV7-6 and TRBJ2-7; TRBD1 might be the D (5 bases). CDR3 length equals 15 residues. The germline gives CDR1 SGHVS, CDR2 FNYEAQ. V shed 5 bases and J shed 3 bases, with 17 bases lying between them. Written as DNA, the CDR3 is TGTGCCAGCAGCAAAGACCCGACAGCTGTCTACGAGCAGTACTTC. Encoded protein: CASSKDPTAVYEQYF.

The chain couples TRBV7-2 to TRBJ2-1, with 11 bases that match TRBD2. This CDR3 has 17 residues. J gave up 0 bases and V 1 base, and 2 bases lay outside the gene matches. Germline V gene lookup returns CDR1 SGHTA and CDR2 FQGNSA. DNA for the CDR3: TGTGCCAGCAGCTTAGTGGGGACTAGCGGCTCCTACAATGAGCAGTTCTTC. Translation: CASSLVGTSGSYNEQFF.

This sequence joins TRBV19 and TRBJ1-5; TRBD1 is a possible D gene (6 bases). Trimming shortened V by 4 bases and J by 3 bases, and 13 bases separated the two germline ends. This CDR3 is 15 amino acids long. Germline CDR1 reads LNHDA; CDR2 reads SQIVND (reference sequence). The CDR3 is CASSRAGDNNQPQHF. CDR3 nucleotides: TGTGCCAGTAGTAGAGCAGGGGACAACAATCAGCCCCAGCATTTT.

The chain has TRBV7-9 and TRBJ1-1, with D maybe TRBD1 (5 bases). Trimming removed 5 bases from V and 5 bases from J, with 21 bases in between. The CDR3 is 16 residues long. Germline assignment: CDR1 SEHNR and CDR2 FQNEAQ (reference sequence). The CDR3: CASSSRQLLTETEAFF. In nucleotides, the CDR3 is TGTGCCAGCAGCAGCAGACAGCTCCTTACGGAAACTGAAGCTTTCTTT.